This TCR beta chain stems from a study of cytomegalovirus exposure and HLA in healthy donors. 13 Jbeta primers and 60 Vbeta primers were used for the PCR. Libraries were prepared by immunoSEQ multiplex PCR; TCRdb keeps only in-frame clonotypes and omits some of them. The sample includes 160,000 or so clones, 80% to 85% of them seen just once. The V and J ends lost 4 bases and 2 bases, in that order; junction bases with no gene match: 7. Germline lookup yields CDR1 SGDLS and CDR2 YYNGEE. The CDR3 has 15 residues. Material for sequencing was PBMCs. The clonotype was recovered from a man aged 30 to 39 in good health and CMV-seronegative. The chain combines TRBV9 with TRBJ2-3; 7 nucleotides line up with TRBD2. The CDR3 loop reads CASSLGTTNTDTQYF. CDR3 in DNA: TGTGCCAGCAGCCTGGGGACTACAAACACAGATACGCAGTATTTT.